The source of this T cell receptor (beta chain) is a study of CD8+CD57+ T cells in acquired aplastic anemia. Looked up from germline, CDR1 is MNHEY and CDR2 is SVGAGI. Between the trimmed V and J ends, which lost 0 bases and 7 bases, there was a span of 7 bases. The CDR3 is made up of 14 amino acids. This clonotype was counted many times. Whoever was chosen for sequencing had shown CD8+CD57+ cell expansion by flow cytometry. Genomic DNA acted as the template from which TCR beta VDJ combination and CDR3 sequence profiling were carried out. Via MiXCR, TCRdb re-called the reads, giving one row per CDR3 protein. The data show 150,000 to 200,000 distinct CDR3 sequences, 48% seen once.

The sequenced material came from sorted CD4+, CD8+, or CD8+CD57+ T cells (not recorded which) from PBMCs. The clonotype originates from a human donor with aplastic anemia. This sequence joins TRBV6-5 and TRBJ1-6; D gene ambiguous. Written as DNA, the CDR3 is TGTGCCAGCAGTTACTCATCCGGGAATTCACCCCTCCACTTT. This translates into CASSYSSGNSPLHF.